The 27 T cell receptor beta chains reported below all come from one sample, sequenced in a study of T cell responses to AZD1222 COVID-19 vaccine. TCRdb's table, derived via immunoSEQ multiplex PCR, lists solely in-frame clones and lacks some. The repertoire holds more than 140,000 clones, with approximately 90% as singletons. The material sequenced was peripheral blood, taken on day 0 of MenACWY control vaccination. The source of these receptors is an adult in good health.

The chain carries TRBV28 and TRBJ1-1; the D is unclear. Germline loops: CDR1 MDHEN, CDR2 SYDVKM. The CDR3 totals 14 residues. Trimming removed 7 bases at V and 11 bases at J, with 23 bases between. CDR3 nucleotides: TGTGCCAGCACCGTAACGGGAGGAAGGTTACGGGCTTTCTTT. It encodes CASTVTGGRLRAFF.

The chain recombines TRBV19 with TRBJ2-5, with D possibly TRBD1 on 6 matching bases. Looked up from germline, CDR1 is LNHDA and CDR2 is SQIVND (reference sequence). V dropped 5 bases and J dropped 5 bases, with 15 bases sitting between them. The CDR3 totals 14 residues. CDR3 nucleotides: TGTGCCAGTAGTGGGGACACCCGGCGGGAGACCCAGTACTTC. Translated: CASSGDTRRETQYF.

The CDR3 spells CASSRRGGYEQYF. DNA of the CDR3: TGTGCCAGCTCACGCAGGGGAGGCTACGAGCAGTACTTC. The V and J genes are TRBV18 and TRBJ2-7; D may be TRBD1 or TRBD2 (6 bases each). The germline gives CDR1 KGHSH, CDR2 LQKENI. V lost 4 bases and J lost 3, with 10 bases in between. CDR3 length equals 13 residues.

The gene calls are TRBV5-1 and TRBJ2-7; 7 positions agree with TRBD1. Looked up from germline, CDR1 is SGHRS and CDR2 is YFSETQ. Unmatched junction bases numbered 3, after V lost 1 base and J lost 2 bases. There are 14 residues in the CDR3. The CDR3 bases are TGCGCCAGCAGCTTGTTTGGGACAGCCTACGAGCAGTACTTC. It codes for CASSLFGTAYEQYF.

The chain links TRBV4-3 to TRBJ1-3; possibly TRBD1 for D (5 bases). CDR1 and CDR2 from the germline V gene are LGHNA and YSLEER. Deletions cut 5 bases from V and 4 bases from J, with 12 bases between. This CDR3 comprises 14 residues. The CDR3 nucleotides are TGCGCCAGCAGCAAGGGACGTAGCGGAAACACCATATATTTT. It yields the protein CASSKGRSGNTIYF.

The chain has TRBV28 and TRBJ1-2, with D tentatively TRBD1 (5 bases). Germline CDR1 is MDHEN and CDR2 is SYDVKM. Trimming cost V 8 bases and J 4 bases, with 11 bases left between them. The CDR3 has 12 residues. In nucleotides, the CDR3 is TGTGCCAGCCGGGACCGACTCTATGGCTACACCTTC. It specifies CASRDRLYGYTF.

V gene TRBV6-1 combines with J gene TRBJ2-7, with D possibly TRBD1 on 6 matching bases. The V end lost 3 bases, the J end lost 2 bases, and 8 bases lay between the germline ends. Germline V CDR1 and CDR2: MNHNS, SASEGT. The CDR3 has 13 residues. The CDR3 is CASSDGGPYEQYF. CDR3 bases: TGTGCCAGCAGTGATGGGGGCCCCTACGAGCAGTACTTC.

The chain is built from TRBV7-3 and TRBJ1-2; tentative D call: TRBD1 (6 bases). This CDR3 has 14 residues. CDR1 is SGHTA, CDR2 FQGTGA, per germline. The germline V and J ends were trimmed by 4 bases and 5 bases, with 14 bases remaining between them. The CDR3: CASSSGQRPYGYTF. The CDR3 nucleotides read TGTGCCAGCAGCTCCGGACAGAGACCTTATGGCTACACCTTC.

This chain uses TRBV19 with TRBJ1-2; no clear D gene. The CDR3 has 14 residues. Germline V gives CDR1 LNHDA, CDR2 SQIVND (reference sequence). V was pared by 3 bases and J by 0 bases, with 8 bases between. The CDR3: CASSISRTNYGYTF. The CDR3 DNA reads as TGTGCCAGTAGTATTTCGAGGACTAACTATGGCTACACCTTC.

The chain joins TRBV15 to TRBJ1-2; D unresolved. Germline CDR1 reads LNHNV; CDR2 reads YYDKDF (reference sequence). This CDR3 has 12 amino acids. Trimming removed 0 bases at V and 7 bases at J, with 6 bases between. CDR3 protein: CATSREKGGYTF. The DNA of the CDR3 is TGTGCCACCAGCAGAGAGAAGGGTGGCTACACCTTC.

The chain combines TRBV21-1 with TRBJ1-6; the table's TRBD1 call for D was not verified on the DNA. TRBV21-1 is tagged as a pseudogene. The CDR3 runs to 15 residues. Here the CDR3 reads CASTSRQGNNSPLHF. The CDR3 region has the DNA TGTGCCAGCACCAGCCGACAGGGCAATAATTCACCCCTCCACTTT.

The chain combines TRBV9 with TRBJ1-6, with D unclear. Trimming shortened V by 0 bases and J by 5 bases, and 15 bases separated the two germline ends. The germline V gene encodes CDR1 SGDLS and CDR2 YYNGEE. The CDR3 runs 17 residues. This CDR3 reads CASSVAGSLAHNSPLHF. As DNA, the CDR3 is TGTGCCAGCAGCGTAGCGGGCTCGTTAGCTCATAATTCACCCCTCCACTTT.

The chain recombines TRBV7-2 with TRBJ2-7; D is tentatively TRBD1 or TRBD2 (5 bases each). There are 14 residues in the CDR3. In germline, CDR1 is SGHTA, CDR2 FQGNSA. Trimming pared 6 bases from V and 2 bases from J, leaving 14 bases between. The CDR3 DNA follows: TGTGCCAGCAGTTTGGGGACGGTACCCTACGAGCAGTACTTC. This sequence encodes CASSLGTVPYEQYF. The full variable domain, in which reference TRBV7-2 and TRBJ2-7 provide the parts outside the CDR3, is GAGVSQSPSNKVTEKGKDVELRCDPISGHTALYWYRQSLGQGLEFLIYFQGNSAPDKSGLPSDRFSAERTGGSVSTLTIQRTQQEDSAVYLCASSLGTVPYEQYFGPGTRLTVT.

V is TRBV18 and J is TRBJ2-5; D remains unclear. CDR1 and CDR2 from the germline V gene are KGHSH and LQKENI. The CDR3 totals 13 residues. Between the trimmed V and J ends, which lost 1 base and 5 bases, there was a span of 8 bases. Here the CDR3 reads CASSPRLHETQYF. CDR3 coding DNA: TGTGCCAGCTCACCACGGCTCCACGAGACCCAGTACTTC.

The genes are TRBV5-1 and TRBJ1-4; 8 positions agree with TRBD1. This CDR3 comprises 15 residues. Germline CDR1 is SGHRS and CDR2 is YFSETQ. V gave up 5 bases and J gave up 3 bases; unmatched junction bases: 6. The CDR3 is CASSWQGASNEKLFF. The CDR3, as DNA: TGCGCCAGCAGTTGGCAGGGGGCCTCTAATGAAAAACTGTTTTTT.

The V call is TRBV11-3, the J call TRBJ1-1, with D unclear. The V gene's germline CDR1 is SGHNT and CDR2 YENEEA. This CDR3 contains 15 residues. V was shortened by 1 base and J by 0 bases, with 9 bases between the two germline ends. The CDR3 DNA follows: TGTGCCAGCAGCTTAGTCTCCAGCATGAACACTGAAGCTTTCTTT. It yields the protein CASSLVSSMNTEAFF.

Comment on this clone: Other DNA sequences in this specimen translate into the identical CDR3. The chain couples TRBV2 to TRBJ1-5, with 9 bases identical to TRBD1. Germline V gene lookup returns CDR1 SNHLY and CDR2 FYNNEI. V lost 4 bases and J lost 2; bases outside the gene matches: 0. The CDR3 contains 14 residues. DNA of the CDR3: TGTGCCAGCAGTGGGACAGGGGGCAATCAGCCCCAGCATTTT. This encodes CASSGTGGNQPQHF.

This rearrangement joins TRBV11-3 to TRBJ1-6; D not resolved. Germline-derived CDR1 and CDR2 are SGHNT and YENEEA. The CDR3 is 15 residues long. V was trimmed by 0 bases and J by 10 bases, leaving 13 bases between them. CDR3 in amino acids: CASSLEGRMGSPLHF. The CDR3 region has the DNA TGTGCCAGCAGCTTAGAAGGCAGGATGGGGTCACCCCTCCACTTT.

This clone has just one count. The chain uses TRBV30 and TRBJ2-7; 8 nucleotides match TRBD1. Unmatched junction bases numbered 6, after V lost 5 bases and J lost 3 bases. Germline CDR1 GTSNPN, CDR2 SVGIG (reference sequence). The CDR3 loop spans 13 amino acids. CDR3 coding DNA: TGTGCCTGGGCCTCGGGACAGGTCTACGAGCAGTACTTC. Translating it yields CAWASGQVYEQYF.

This clone was seen once. V is TRBV28 and J is TRBJ2-1; 14 bases agree with TRBD2. Germline values: CDR1 MDHEN, CDR2 SYDVKM. Losses at the gene ends were 1 base for V and 6 bases for J; bases not matched to a gene: 2. This CDR3 is 16 amino acids long. The chain's CDR3 is CASSLFGTSGSNEQFF. DNA of the CDR3: TGTGCCAGCAGTTTATTCGGGACTAGCGGGAGCAATGAGCAGTTCTTC.

The chain has TRBV24-1 and TRBJ2-1; D possibly corresponds to TRBD2 (5 bases). In germline, CDR1 is KGHDR, CDR2 SFDVKD. V was pared by 1 base and J by 4 bases, with 10 bases between. This CDR3 has 15 amino acids. The CDR3 region is CATSDFRGRYNEQFF. CDR3 sequence (DNA): TGTGCCACCAGTGATTTTCGGGGAAGGTACAATGAGCAGTTCTTC.

The V call is TRBV5-1, the J call TRBJ2-1, with 9 nucleotides matching TRBD2. V shed 4 bases, J shed 7 bases, and the junction held 6 bases outside the gene matches. The CDR3 contains 14 residues. Germline-derived CDR1 and CDR2 are SGHRS and YFSETQ. Written as DNA, the CDR3 is TGCGCCAGCAGCCGACTAGCGGCAAAGAATGAGCAGTTCTTC. It translates to CASSRLAAKNEQFF.

The rearrangement uses TRBV5-3 and TRBJ1-5; weak D call: TRBD1 (6 bases). TRBV5-3 is sorted into the ORF group, with uncertain function. V lost 3 bases and J lost 0, with 13 bases in between. The CDR3 extends over 16 amino acids. The CDR3 sequence is CARSCLRGFSNQPQHF. CDR3 sequence (DNA): TGTGCCAGAAGCTGCCTCAGGGGATTTAGCAATCAGCCCCAGCATTTT.

J is TRBJ2-7 and V is TRBV20-1; D is unclear. This CDR3 is 13 amino acids long. Trimming stripped 3 bases from V and 3 bases from J, with 12 bases between. Germline V gene sequence: CDR1 DFQATT, CDR2 SNEGSKA (reference sequence). The CDR3 here is CSASFRAGYEQYF. CDR3 DNA: TGCAGTGCTAGTTTCAGAGCCGGCTACGAGCAGTACTTC.

The chain employs TRBV19 and TRBJ1-1; 8 bases line up with TRBD1. CDR1 is LNHDA and CDR2 is SQIVND in the germline V gene (reference sequence). There are 14 residues in the CDR3. J lost 2 bases, V lost 5 bases, and 4 bases had no gene match. The DNA of the CDR3 is TGTGCCAGTAGTCGGACAGGGAGCAACACTGAAGCTTTCTTT. Residues: CASSRTGSNTEAFF.

The V call is TRBV11-3, the J call TRBJ1-1; TRBD1 is a possible D gene (5 bases). Trimming shortened V by 4 bases and J by 4 bases, and 10 bases separated the two germline ends. Germline loops: CDR1 SGHNT, CDR2 YENEEA. This CDR3 has 13 residues. CDR3 region: CASSSRQSTEAFF. The CDR3 DNA reads as TGTGCCAGCAGCTCTCGACAGAGCACTGAAGCTTTCTTT.

This sequence joins TRBV12-3 or TRBV12-4 and TRBJ1-6; D remains ambiguous. The CDR3 consists of 12 residues. V lost 1 base to trimming and J lost 9 bases, with 4 bases between them. CDR3 nucleotide sequence: TGTGCCAGCAGTTTAGGTGCTTCACCCCTCCACTTT. Protein sequence: CASSLGASPLHF.